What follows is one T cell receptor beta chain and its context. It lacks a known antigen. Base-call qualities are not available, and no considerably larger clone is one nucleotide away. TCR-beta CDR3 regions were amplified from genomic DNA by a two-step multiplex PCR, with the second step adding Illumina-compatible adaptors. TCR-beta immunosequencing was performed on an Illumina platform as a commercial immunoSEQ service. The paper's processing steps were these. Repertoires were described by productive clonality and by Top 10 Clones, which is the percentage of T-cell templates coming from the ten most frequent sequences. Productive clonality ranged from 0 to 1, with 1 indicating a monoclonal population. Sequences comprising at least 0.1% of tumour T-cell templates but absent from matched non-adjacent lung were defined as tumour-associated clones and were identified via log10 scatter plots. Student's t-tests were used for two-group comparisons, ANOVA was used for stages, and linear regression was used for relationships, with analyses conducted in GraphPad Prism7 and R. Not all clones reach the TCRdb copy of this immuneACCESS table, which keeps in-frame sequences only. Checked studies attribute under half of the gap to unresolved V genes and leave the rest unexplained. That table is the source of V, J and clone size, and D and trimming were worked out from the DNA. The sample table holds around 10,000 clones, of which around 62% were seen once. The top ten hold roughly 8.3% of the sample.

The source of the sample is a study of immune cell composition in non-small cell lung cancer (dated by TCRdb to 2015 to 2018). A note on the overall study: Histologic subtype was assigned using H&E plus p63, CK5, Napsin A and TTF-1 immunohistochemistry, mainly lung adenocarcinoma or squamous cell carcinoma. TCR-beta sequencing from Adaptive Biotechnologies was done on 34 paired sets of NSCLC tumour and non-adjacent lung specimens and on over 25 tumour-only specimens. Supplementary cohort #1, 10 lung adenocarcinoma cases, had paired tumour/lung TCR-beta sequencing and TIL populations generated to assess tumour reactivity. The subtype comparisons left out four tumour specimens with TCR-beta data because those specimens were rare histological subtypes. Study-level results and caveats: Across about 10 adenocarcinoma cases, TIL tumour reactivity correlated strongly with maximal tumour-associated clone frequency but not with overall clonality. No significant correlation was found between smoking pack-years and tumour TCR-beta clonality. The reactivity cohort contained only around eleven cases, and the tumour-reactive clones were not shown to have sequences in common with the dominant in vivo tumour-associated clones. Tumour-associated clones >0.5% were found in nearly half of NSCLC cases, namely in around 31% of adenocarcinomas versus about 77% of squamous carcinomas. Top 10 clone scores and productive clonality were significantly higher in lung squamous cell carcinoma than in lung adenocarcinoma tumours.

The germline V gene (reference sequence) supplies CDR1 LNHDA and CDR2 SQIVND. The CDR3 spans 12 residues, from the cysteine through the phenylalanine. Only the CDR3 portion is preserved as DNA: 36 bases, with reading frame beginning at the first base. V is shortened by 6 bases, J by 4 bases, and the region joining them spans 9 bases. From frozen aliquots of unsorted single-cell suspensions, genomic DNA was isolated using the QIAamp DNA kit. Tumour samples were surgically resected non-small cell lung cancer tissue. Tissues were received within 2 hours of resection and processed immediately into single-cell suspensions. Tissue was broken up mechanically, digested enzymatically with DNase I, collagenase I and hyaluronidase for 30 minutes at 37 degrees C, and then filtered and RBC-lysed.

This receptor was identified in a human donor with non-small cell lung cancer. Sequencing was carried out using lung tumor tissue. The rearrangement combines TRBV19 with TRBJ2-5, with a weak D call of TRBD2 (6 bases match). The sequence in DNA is TGTGCCAGTAGACTAGCTGGAGAGACCCAGTACTTC. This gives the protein CASRLAGETQYF.